One sample yielded the 25 T cell receptor beta chains listed below, sequenced in a study of shared clonotypes between healthy human individuals. The naive CD8 subset, CD45RO-negative cells positively selected for CCR7, excluded terminally differentiated effector memory CD45RA+ cells. Generated by immunoSEQ multiplex PCR, the TCRdb table keeps only in-frame clones and is missing some. The sample consists of 600,000 or so clones, 98% of them appearing once. The sequenced sample was naive CD8+ T cells sorted from blood. The receptors were sampled from a man aged 25 to 40 in good health.

The rearrangement joins TRBV13 to TRBJ2-5, with 7 bases matching TRBD1. The germline CDR1 and CDR2 sequences are PRHDT and FYEKMQ (reference sequence). The CDR3 contains 14 residues. Unmatched junction bases numbered 5, after V lost 2 bases and J lost 5 bases. CDR3 residues: CASSLLGGEETQYF. The CDR3 region has the DNA TGTGCCAGCAGCTTATTAGGGGGCGAGGAGACCCAGTACTTC.

The genes are TRBV7-6 and TRBJ2-7; TRBD1 aligns across 8 bases. The CDR3 spans 14 residues. Germline trimming cut 4 bases from V and 5 bases from J; bases unmatched to any gene: 7. Germline values: CDR1 SGHVS, CDR2 FNYEAQ. In DNA form, the CDR3 reads TGTGCCAGCAGCTCCTCGGACAGGGTCGACGAGCAGTACTTC. Protein: CASSSSDRVDEQYF.

As for this clone: A read error may be the cause here, since a much bigger clone is one base away. J is TRBJ2-7 and V is TRBV6-1; D remains unclear. The V and J ends lost 4 bases and 3 bases respectively, with 1 base between them. The CDR3 contains 10 residues. The germline V gene encodes CDR1 MNHNS and CDR2 SASEGT. The CDR3 region is CASSVYEQYF. The CDR3 bases are TGTGCCAGCAGTGTCTACGAGCAGTACTTC.

The chain couples TRBV4-1 to TRBJ2-1; 8 bases line up with TRBD1. CDR3 length equals 15 residues. V was pared by 5 bases and J by 9 bases, with 12 bases of the junction left unmatched. Looked up from germline, CDR1 is MGHRA and CDR2 is YSYEKL. The CDR3, as DNA: TGCGCCAGCAGCTTGTCCGGGACAGGTCTTGGTGAGCAGTTCTTC. It translates to CASSLSGTGLGEQFF.

The rearrangement joins TRBV28 to TRBJ1-2; D is unresolved. The CDR3 runs to 13 residues. Germline V gene sequence: CDR1 MDHEN, CDR2 SYDVKM. The V end lost 10 bases, the J end lost 1 base, and 13 bases lay between the germline ends. The CDR3 protein is CATPRRVNYGYTF. Here the CDR3 DNA reads TGTGCCACCCCGCGGCGAGTTAACTATGGCTACACCTTC.

The V and J genes are TRBV6-5 and TRBJ1-2, with a possible D match to TRBD1 (5 bases). CDR3 size: 15 residues. Germline assignment: CDR1 MNHEY and CDR2 SVGAGI. The ends were cut back, 0 bases at V and 5 bases at J, with 13 bases in the middle. The CDR3 is CASSYSLAGGYGYTF. The CDR3 bases are TGTGCCAGCAGTTACTCCCTGGCGGGGGGATATGGCTACACCTTC.

This chain connects TRBV10-3 to TRBJ2-2; D is undetermined. Germline lookup yields CDR1 ENHRY and CDR2 SYGVKD. The CDR3 covers 14 residues. V lost 10 bases, J lost 1 base, and 13 bases lay in between. CDR3 sequence: CATYGQQNTGELFF. Here the CDR3 DNA reads TGTGCCACTTACGGTCAGCAGAACACCGGGGAGCTGTTTTTT.

The V gene is TRBV7-6, the J gene TRBJ1-1; no clear D gene. This CDR3 is built from 15 residues. Germline V gene sequence: CDR1 SGHVS, CDR2 FNYEAQ. The V end was cut by 1 base, the J end by 3 bases, with 12 bases between. Written as DNA, the CDR3 is TGTGCCAGCAGCTTAGGGACCGTACCCTACACTGAAGCTTTCTTT. It specifies CASSLGTVPYTEAFF.

As concerns this clone: Within the sample, other DNA sequences also encode this same CDR3. The chain carries TRBV27 and TRBJ2-3; 14 positions match TRBD2. This CDR3 is built from 14 residues. Germline CDR1 reads MNHEY; CDR2 reads SMNVEV (reference sequence). V was clipped by 8 bases and J by 4 bases; unmatched bases: 2. The CDR3 DNA is TGTGCCAGCCGACTAGCGGGAGGGCCAGATACGCAGTATTTT. Translated, it gives CASRLAGGPDTQYF.

This sequence joins TRBV25-1 and TRBJ2-7; D gene unclear. CDR1 is MGHDK and CDR2 is SYGVNS in the germline V gene. There are 11 residues in the CDR3. The V end was cut by 5 bases, the J end by 7 bases, with 9 bases between. Here the CDR3 reads CASSFSGEQYF. The CDR3 DNA is TGTGCCAGCAGTTTCTCAGGAGAGCAGTACTTC.

The chain links TRBV28 to TRBJ2-7, with 9 bases fitting TRBD1. Germline V lookup: CDR1 MDHEN, CDR2 SYDVKM. With 4 bases clipped from V and 2 bases from J, the junction kept 6 bases outside the gene matches. This CDR3 has 15 amino acids. Here the CDR3 DNA reads TGTGCCAGCAGTTCGAGACAGGGGGGAACCTACGAGCAGTACTTC. Its protein is CASSSRQGGTYEQYF.

The V and J genes are TRBV11-2 and TRBJ2-7; a possible D gene is TRBD1 (6 bases). The germline gives CDR1 SGHAT, CDR2 FQNNGV. This CDR3 is 15 amino acids long. The germline V and J ends were trimmed by 5 bases and 2 bases, with 16 bases remaining between them. CDR3 in amino acids: CASSPLAGVTYEQYF. In DNA form, the CDR3 reads TGTGCCAGCAGCCCATTGGCAGGGGTGACCTACGAGCAGTACTTC.

The rearrangement joins TRBV9 to TRBJ2-3; 16 nucleotides match TRBD2. The CDR3 contains 20 residues. The V segment lost 3 bases and the J segment 1 base; nucleotides outside the gene matches: 11. Germline CDR1 reads SGDLS; CDR2 reads YYNGEE. DNA for the CDR3: TGTGCCAGCAGCGGGGCCGGGACTAGCGGGAGGGCCTCTCGCACAGATACGCAGTATTTT. Its protein is CASSGAGTSGRASRTDTQYF.

This CDR3 reads CASSSQTAGTEAFF. CDR3 in DNA: TGTGCCAGCAGCTCGCAGACCGCGGGGACTGAAGCTTTCTTT. The chain employs TRBV7-9 and TRBJ1-1, with D hard to call. The germline CDR1 and CDR2 sequences are SEHNR and FQNEAQ (reference sequence). Trimming shortened V by 4 bases and J by 5 bases, and 14 bases separated the two germline ends. The length of the CDR3 is 14 residues.

On this clone: This same CDR3 is encoded by further DNA sequences in the sample. CDR3 DNA: TGTGCCAGCAGCCCAGGGGGCACTGAAGCTTTCTTT. This sequence encodes CASSPGGTEAFF. The rearrangement joins TRBV5-4 to TRBJ1-1, with 7 bases lining up with TRBD1. The V gene end was trimmed by 4 bases and the J gene end by 4 bases; junction bases not matched to a gene: 1. Germline values: CDR1 SGHNT, CDR2 YYREEE (reference sequence). The CDR3 extends over 12 amino acids.

This rearrangement joins TRBV7-9 to TRBJ2-1; TRBD2 matches 12 bases. Germline lookup yields CDR1 SEHNR and CDR2 FQNEAQ (reference sequence). The CDR3 length is 15 residues. V lost 5 bases and J lost 7; bases outside the gene matches: 6. The DNA of the CDR3 is TGTGCCAGCAGCACCGGACTAGCGGGATGGAATGAGCAGTTCTTC. Translation: CASSTGLAGWNEQFF.

J is TRBJ2-1 and V is TRBV27; TRBD1 matches at 9 bases. The CDR3 consists of 19 residues. J was trimmed by 5 bases and V by 6 bases; bases with no gene match: 20. Germline loops: CDR1 MNHEY, CDR2 SMNVEV (reference sequence). The CDR3, as DNA: TGTGCCAGCAGCCCTCCCGGGACAGGGACATCGGACTTAAACAATGAGCAGTTCTTC. Translating it yields CASSPPGTGTSDLNNEQFF.

A single count supports this clone. The CDR3 coding sequence is TGTGCCAGCAGCTTAGTAGGCGAGAGTCCTCCGTCTACCTACGAGCAGTACTTC. Its translation: CASSLVGESPPSTYEQYF. V gene TRBV7-9 combines with J gene TRBJ2-7; D uncertain. V was pared by 1 base and J by 2 bases, with 21 bases between. CDR3 length equals 18 residues. Per the germline V gene, CDR1 is SEHNR and CDR2 is FQNEAQ (reference sequence).

The V call is TRBV19, the J call TRBJ1-5; tentative D call: TRBD1 (5 bases). Germline V gives CDR1 LNHDA, CDR2 SQIVND (reference sequence). The ends were cut back, 5 bases at V and 6 bases at J, with 14 bases in the middle. This CDR3 is built from 14 residues. DNA of the CDR3: TGTGCCAGTAGTCCTTTCGGGGGAGGTCAGCCCCAGCATTTT. The encoded protein is CASSPFGGGQPQHF.

The chain employs TRBV5-1 and TRBJ2-7; tentative D call: TRBD1 (5 bases). From germline, CDR1 is SGHRS and CDR2 YFSETQ. The CDR3 contains 14 residues. The ends were cut back, 5 bases at V and 3 bases at J, with 15 bases in the middle. As DNA, the CDR3 is TGCGCCAGCAGTTGGCAGGGTGACATCTACGAGCAGTACTTC. Amino acid sequence: CASSWQGDIYEQYF.

This chain uses TRBV4-1 with TRBJ1-4; D is uncertain. Trimming removed 4 bases from V and 5 bases from J, with 5 bases in between. Germline V lookup: CDR1 MGHRA, CDR2 YSYEKL. The CDR3 runs to 12 residues. CDR3 DNA sequence: TGCGCCAGCAGCCCGGAGAATGAAAAACTGTTTTTT. Amino acids: CASSPENEKLFF.

The V and J genes are TRBV15 and TRBJ2-1; no clear D gene. This CDR3 comprises 13 residues. Germline V gene lookup returns CDR1 LNHNV and CDR2 YYDKDF (reference sequence). With 5 bases removed from V and 5 bases from J, the gap between germline ends came to 10 bases. CDR3 in DNA: TGTGCCACCAGCGAACGGACGCACAATGAGCAGTTCTTC. It encodes CATSERTHNEQFF.

J is TRBJ2-7 and V is TRBV19; the match to TRBD2 covers 8 bases. The germline CDR1 and CDR2 sequences are LNHDA and SQIVND (reference sequence). This CDR3 has 15 amino acids. V gave up 1 base and J gave up 3 bases; unmatched junction bases: 5. This CDR3 reads CASSIAGRGDYEQYF. CDR3 nucleotides: TGTGCCAGTAGTATAGCAGGGCGGGGGGACTACGAGCAGTACTTC.

The V call is TRBV7-8, the J call TRBJ2-2; D is perhaps TRBD1 or TRBD2 (5 bases each). V was pared by 4 bases and J by 9 bases, with 18 bases between. The CDR3 covers 15 residues. The V gene's germline CDR1 is SGHVS and CDR2 FQNEAQ. CDR3 in amino acids: CASSSMTDGGWELFF. The CDR3 DNA reads TGTGCCAGCAGCTCGATGACAGACGGAGGCTGGGAGCTGTTTTTT.

The chain joins TRBV9 to TRBJ2-7; no clear D. V lost 0 bases and J 2 bases, leaving 6 bases between the germline ends. This CDR3 contains 13 residues. Per germline, CDR1 SGDLS and CDR2 YYNGEE. CDR3: CASSVDHPYEQYF. CDR3 in DNA: TGTGCCAGCAGCGTAGACCATCCCTACGAGCAGTACTTC.